A selection of T cell receptor beta chains follows, all from one sample in a study of PD-L1 blockade in urothelial cancer. Method: immunoSEQ multiplex PCR; TCRdb's copy keeps in-frame clones and lacks some. The sample contains around 93,000 clones, less than 90% of which appear only once. The sample here was PBMCs, taken around atezolizumab (anti-PD-L1) treatment. These receptors came from a man between 65 and 85 years old with urothelial cancer. CDR3s include the opening cysteine and the closing phenylalanine or tryptophan. D genes are given only for firm matches. Clone size is shown for a subset of rows, as once, few, many or a class of expanded clone.

CASRDLSGSSYNEQFF,TGTGCCAGTAGGGATCTAAGCGGGAGCTCCTACAATGAGCAGTTCTTC,TRBV19,TRBJ2-1,NA,TRBD2
CSVGAQETQYF,TGCAGTGTAGGGGCCCAAGAGACCCAGTACTTC,TRBV20-1,TRBJ2-5,NA,NA
CATSGASGSLGNEQFF,TGTGCCACCTCTGGGGCTAGCGGGAGCCTGGGAAATGAGCAGTTCTTC,TRBV19,TRBJ2-1,NA,TRBD2
CASSWMGGPGTGELFF,TGTGCCAGCAGTTGGATGGGGGGGCCGGGCACCGGGGAGCTGTTTTTT,TRBV2,TRBJ2-2,NA,NA
CASSLRQGLNEKLFF,TGTGCCAGCTCACTTCGACAGGGCCTTAATGAAAAACTGTTTTTT,TRBV18,TRBJ1-4,NA,TRBD1
CASSDRFNYGYTF,TGTGCCAGCAGCGACAGGTTTAACTATGGCTACACCTTC,TRBV6-1,TRBJ1-2,NA,NA
CASSRDSQNTEAFF,TGTGCCAGCAGCCGGGACAGCCAGAACACTGAAGCTTTCTTT,TRBV2,TRBJ1-1,NA,TRBD1
CASSHTSVDTQYF,TGTGCCAGCAGCCATACTAGCGTAGATACGCAGTATTTT,TRBV7-3,TRBJ2-3,NA,TRBD2
CASSSHTGRMDTEAFF,TGTGCCAGTAGCTCCCATACGGGGAGGATGGACACTGAAGCTTTCTTT,TRBV19,TRBJ1-1,NA,NA
CASSVDRVGSNEQFF,TGTGCCAGCAGCGTGGACAGGGTAGGGAGTAATGAGCAGTTCTTC,TRBV7-2,TRBJ2-1,NA,TRBD1
CASSYNYDREYGYTF,TGTGCCAGCAGTTACAACTACGACAGGGAATATGGCTACACCTTC,TRBV6-5,TRBJ1-2,NA,TRBD1
CASSSDSLVNDGYTF,TGTGCCAGCAGTTCAGACAGCCTTGTGAATGACGGCTACACCTTC,TRBV27,TRBJ1-2,once,NA
CASSPGVPGEQFF,TGTGCCAGCAGCCCAGGGGTCCCGGGTGAGCAGTTCTTC,TRBV9,TRBJ2-1,once,NA
CASSGNFERYF,TGTGCCAGCAGTGGAAATTTCGAGCGGTACTTC,TRBV6-5,TRBJ2-7,NA,NA
CASSLLVPSGLVTGELFF,TGTGCCAGCAGCTTACTCGTCCCTAGCGGGCTGGTCACCGGGGAGCTGTTTTTT,TRBV7-9,TRBJ2-2,NA,TRBD2
CAIEQENGNTIYF,TGTGCCATTGAACAGGAGAATGGAAACACCATATATTTT,TRBV6-1,TRBJ1-3,NA,NA
CASSLLVTEETQYF,TGTGCCAGCAGCTTATTAGTTACGGAAGAGACCCAGTACTTC,TRBV11-2,TRBJ2-5,NA,NA
CASSPTRDNTGELFF,TGTGCCAGCAGTCCTACCCGAGATAACACCGGGGAGCTGTTTTTT,TRBV7-3,TRBJ2-2,NA,NA
CASSSGQVAYEQYF,TGCGCCAGCAGCTCGGGACAGGTAGCCTACGAGCAGTACTTC,TRBV5-1,TRBJ2-7,NA,TRBD1
CASSVARSTDTQYF,TGTGCCAGCAGTGTAGCGAGAAGCACAGATACGCAGTATTTT,TRBV2,TRBJ2-3,NA,NA
CSVQQTVANTEAFF,TGCAGCGTTCAACAGACAGTGGCGAACACTGAAGCTTTCTTT,TRBV29-1,TRBJ1-1,NA,NA
CASSLVAGESGNTIYF,TGCGCCAGCAGCTTGGTTGCCGGGGAGTCTGGAAACACCATATATTTT,TRBV5-1,TRBJ1-3,NA,NA
CASSQEWEGMNTEAFF,TGCGCCAGCAGCCAAGAGTGGGAGGGGATGAACACTGAAGCTTTCTTT,TRBV4-3,TRBJ1-1,NA,NA
CASSLGPGLTDTQYF,TGTGCCAGCAGCTTAGGGCCGGGATTAACAGATACGCAGTATTTT,TRBV7-2,TRBJ2-3,NA,NA
CASSYGGAAETQYF,TGTGCCAGCAGTTACGGGGGGGCCGCGGAGACCCAGTACTTC,TRBV7-8,TRBJ2-5,once,TRBD2
CASSSNTYEQYF,TGTGCCAGCAGCTCGAACACATACGAGCAGTACTTC,TRBV5-4,TRBJ2-7,NA,NA
CASSIASGTAYNEQFF,TGTGCCAGTAGTATAGCCTCCGGGACAGCCTACAATGAGCAGTTCTTC,TRBV19,TRBJ2-1,NA,TRBD1
CASSSPSLRRLNTEAFF,TGTGCCAGCAGCTCCCCCTCCTTGCGTAGATTGAACACTGAAGCTTTCTTT,TRBV7-2,TRBJ1-1,NA,NA
CASSAGTDYYGYTF,TGTGCCAGCAGTGCTGGGACAGATTACTATGGCTACACCTTC,TRBV25-1,TRBJ1-2,NA,TRBD1
CASSRQSSGNTIYF,TGTGCCAGCAGCAGACAGAGCTCTGGAAACACCATATATTTT,TRBV7-9,TRBJ1-3,NA,NA
CASSDTGLGTEAFF,TGTGCCAGCAGCGACACAGGGTTAGGCACTGAAGCTTTCTTT,TRBV11-3,TRBJ1-1,few,NA
CASSNPGQGHGYTF,TGCGCCAGCAGCAACCCCGGACAGGGGCATGGCTACACCTTC,TRBV4-3,TRBJ1-2,NA,TRBD1
CASSWGQGSYEQYF,TGTGCCAGCAGCTGGGGACAGGGGTCTTACGAGCAGTACTTC,TRBV5-5,TRBJ2-7,once,TRBD1
CASSVTGTSSYNEQFF,TGTGCCAGCAGCGTAACGGGAACGAGCTCCTACAATGAGCAGTTCTTC,TRBV9,TRBJ2-1,NA,NA
CASRMTGLEETQYF,TGTGCCAGCAGGATGACAGGGTTGGAAGAGACCCAGTACTTC,TRBV7-3,TRBJ2-5,NA,TRBD1
CASSLGTGSSGETQYF,TGTGCCAGCAGCTTGGGGACTGGCAGTTCTGGAGAGACCCAGTACTTC,TRBV11-3,TRBJ2-5,once,NA
CAISEKASGTYEQYF,TGTGCCATCAGTGAGAAGGCTAGCGGGACCTACGAGCAGTACTTC,TRBV10-3,TRBJ2-7,NA,TRBD2
CASSLRPGQGMYEQYF,TGCGCCAGCAGCTTGAGACCGGGACAGGGGATGTACGAGCAGTACTTC,TRBV5-1,TRBJ2-7,once,TRBD1
CASRGDSDGYTF,TGTGCCAGCAGGGGGGACAGCGATGGCTACACCTTC,TRBV6-1,TRBJ1-2,NA,TRBD1
CASSPEASGSYNEQFF,TGTGCCAGCTCACCCGAGGCTAGCGGCTCCTACAATGAGCAGTTCTTC,TRBV18,TRBJ2-1,NA,TRBD2
CATSRDERVWEKLFF,TGTGCCACCAGCAGAGATGAGAGGGTTTGGGAAAAACTGTTTTTT,TRBV15,TRBJ1-4,NA,NA
CASSEARASGTYEQYF,TGTGCCAGCAGTGAAGCACGGGCTAGCGGGACCTACGAGCAGTACTTC,TRBV6-1,TRBJ2-7,NA,TRBD2
CASSIDRDRDTGELFF,TGTGCCAGTAGTATAGACCGGGACAGGGACACCGGGGAGCTGTTTTTT,TRBV19,TRBJ2-2,NA,TRBD1
CASSPVGQAYEQYF,TGTGCCAGCAGCCCCGTTGGACAGGCCTACGAGCAGTACTTC,TRBV7-2,TRBJ2-7,NA,TRBD1
CASSLFLNQPQHF,TGCGCCAGCAGCTTGTTTCTGAATCAGCCCCAGCATTTT,TRBV5-1,TRBJ1-5,NA,NA